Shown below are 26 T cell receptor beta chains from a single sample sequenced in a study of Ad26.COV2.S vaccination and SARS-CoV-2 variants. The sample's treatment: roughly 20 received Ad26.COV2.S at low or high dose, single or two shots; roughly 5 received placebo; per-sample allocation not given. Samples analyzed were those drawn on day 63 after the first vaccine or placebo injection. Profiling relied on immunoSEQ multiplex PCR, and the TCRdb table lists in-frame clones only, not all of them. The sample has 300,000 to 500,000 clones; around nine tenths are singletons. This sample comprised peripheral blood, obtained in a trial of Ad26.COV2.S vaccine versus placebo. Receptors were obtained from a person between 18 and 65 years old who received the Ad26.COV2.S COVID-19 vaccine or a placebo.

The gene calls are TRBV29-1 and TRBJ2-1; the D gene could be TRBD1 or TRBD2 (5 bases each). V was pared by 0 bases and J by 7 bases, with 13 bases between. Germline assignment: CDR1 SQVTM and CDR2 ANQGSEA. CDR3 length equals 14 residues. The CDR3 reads CSVEDLGGLNEQFF. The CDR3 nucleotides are TGCAGCGTTGAAGATCTTGGGGGTTTAAATGAGCAGTTCTTC.

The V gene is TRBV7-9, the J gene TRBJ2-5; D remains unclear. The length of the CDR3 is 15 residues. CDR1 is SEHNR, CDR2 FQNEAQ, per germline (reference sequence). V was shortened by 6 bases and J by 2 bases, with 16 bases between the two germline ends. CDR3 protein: CASSSGHLTQETQYF. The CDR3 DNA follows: TGTGCCAGCAGTTCTGGCCACCTTACTCAAGAGACCCAGTACTTC.

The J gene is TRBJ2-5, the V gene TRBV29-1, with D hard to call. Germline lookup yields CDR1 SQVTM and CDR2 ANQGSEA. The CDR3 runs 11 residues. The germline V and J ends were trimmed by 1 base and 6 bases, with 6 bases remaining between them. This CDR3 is CSVEASKTQYF. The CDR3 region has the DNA TGCAGCGTTGAAGCGTCGAAGACCCAGTACTTC. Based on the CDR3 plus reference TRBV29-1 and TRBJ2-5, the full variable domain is SAVISQKPSRDICQRGTSLTIQCQVDSQVTMMFWYRQQPGQSLTLIATANQGSEATYESGFVIDKFPISRPNLTFSTLTVSNMSPEDSSIYLCSVEASKTQYFGPGTRLLVL.

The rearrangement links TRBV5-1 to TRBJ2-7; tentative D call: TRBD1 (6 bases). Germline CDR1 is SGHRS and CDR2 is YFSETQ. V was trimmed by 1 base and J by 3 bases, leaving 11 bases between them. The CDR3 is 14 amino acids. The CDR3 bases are TGCGCCAGCAGCTTGAGGGGGACGTACTACGAGCAGTACTTC. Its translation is CASSLRGTYYEQYF.

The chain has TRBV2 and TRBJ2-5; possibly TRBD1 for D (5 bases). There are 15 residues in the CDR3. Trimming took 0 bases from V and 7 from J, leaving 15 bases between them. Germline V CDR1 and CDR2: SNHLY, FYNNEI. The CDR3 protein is CASSEARQPQGTQYF. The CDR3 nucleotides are TGTGCCAGCAGTGAAGCCCGACAACCCCAGGGGACCCAGTACTTC. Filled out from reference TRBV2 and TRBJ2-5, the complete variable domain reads EPEVTQTPSHQVTQMGQEVILRCVPISNHLYFYWYRQILGQKVEFLVSFYNNEISEKSEIFDDQFSVERPDGSNFTLKIRSTKLEDSAMYFCASSEARQPQGTQYFGPGTRLLVL.

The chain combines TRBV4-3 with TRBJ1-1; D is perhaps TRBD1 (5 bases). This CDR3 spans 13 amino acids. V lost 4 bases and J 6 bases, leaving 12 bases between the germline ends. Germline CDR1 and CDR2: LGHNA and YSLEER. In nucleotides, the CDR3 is TGCGCCAGCAGCCCCATCGAAGGGGCTGAAGCTTTCTTT. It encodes CASSPIEGAEAFF.

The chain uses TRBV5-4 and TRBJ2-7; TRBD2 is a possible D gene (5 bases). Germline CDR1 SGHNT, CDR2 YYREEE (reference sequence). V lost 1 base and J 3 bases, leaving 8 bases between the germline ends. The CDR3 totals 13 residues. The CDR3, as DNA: TGTGCCAGCAGCTTGAACGGGGTCTACGAGCAGTACTTC. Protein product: CASSLNGVYEQYF.

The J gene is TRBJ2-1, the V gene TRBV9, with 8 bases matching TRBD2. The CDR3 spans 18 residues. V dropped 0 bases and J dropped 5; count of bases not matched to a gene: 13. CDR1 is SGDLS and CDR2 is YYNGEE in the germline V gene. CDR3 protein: CASSVEGSRSGGDNEQFF. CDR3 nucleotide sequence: TGTGCCAGCAGCGTAGAGGGGTCGCGGAGCGGGGGCGACAATGAGCAGTTCTTC.

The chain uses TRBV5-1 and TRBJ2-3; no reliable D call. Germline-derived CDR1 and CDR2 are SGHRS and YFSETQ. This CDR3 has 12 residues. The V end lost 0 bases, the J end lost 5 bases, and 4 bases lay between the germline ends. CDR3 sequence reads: CASSLVVDTQYF. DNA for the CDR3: TGCGCCAGCAGCTTGGTGGTAGATACGCAGTATTTT.

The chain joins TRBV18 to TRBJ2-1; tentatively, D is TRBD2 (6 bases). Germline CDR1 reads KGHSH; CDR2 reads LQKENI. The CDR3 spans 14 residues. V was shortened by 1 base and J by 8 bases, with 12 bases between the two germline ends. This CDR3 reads CASSPQEGDYEQFF. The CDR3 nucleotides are TGTGCCAGCTCACCACAAGAAGGGGACTATGAGCAGTTCTTC. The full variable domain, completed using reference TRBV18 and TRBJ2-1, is NAGVMQNPRHLVRRRGQEARLRCSPMKGHSHVYWYRQLPEEGLKFMVYLQKENIIDESGMPKERFSAEFPKEGPSILRIQQVVRGDSAAYFCASSPQEGDYEQFFGPGTRLTVL.

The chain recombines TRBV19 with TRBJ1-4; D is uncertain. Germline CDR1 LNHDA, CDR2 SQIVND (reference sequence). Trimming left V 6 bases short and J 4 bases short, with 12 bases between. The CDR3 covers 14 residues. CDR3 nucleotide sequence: TGTGCCAGTAGACTCGGGCGGAATAATGAAAAACTGTTTTTT. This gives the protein CASRLGRNNEKLFF.

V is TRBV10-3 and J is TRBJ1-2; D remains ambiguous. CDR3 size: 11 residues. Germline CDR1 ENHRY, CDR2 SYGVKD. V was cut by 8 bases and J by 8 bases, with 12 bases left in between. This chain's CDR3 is CAIGGAEGYTF. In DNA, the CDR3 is TGTGCCATCGGCGGAGCCGAAGGCTACACCTTC.

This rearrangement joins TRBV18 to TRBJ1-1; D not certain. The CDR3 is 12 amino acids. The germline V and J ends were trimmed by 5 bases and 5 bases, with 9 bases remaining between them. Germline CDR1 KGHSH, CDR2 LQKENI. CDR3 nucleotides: TGTGCCAGCTCATCGTGGGGTACTGAAGCTTTCTTT. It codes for CASSSWGTEAFF. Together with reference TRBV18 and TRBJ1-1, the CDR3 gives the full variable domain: NAGVMQNPRHLVRRRGQEARLRCSPMKGHSHVYWYRQLPEEGLKFMVYLQKENIIDESGMPKERFSAEFPKEGPSILRIQQVVRGDSAAYFCASSSWGTEAFFGQGTRLTVV.

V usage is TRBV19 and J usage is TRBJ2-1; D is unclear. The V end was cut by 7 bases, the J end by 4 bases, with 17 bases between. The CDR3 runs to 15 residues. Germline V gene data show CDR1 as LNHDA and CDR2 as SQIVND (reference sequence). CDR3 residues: CASTDDKTTYNEQFF. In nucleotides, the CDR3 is TGTGCCAGTACCGATGACAAGACGACTTACAATGAGCAGTTCTTC.

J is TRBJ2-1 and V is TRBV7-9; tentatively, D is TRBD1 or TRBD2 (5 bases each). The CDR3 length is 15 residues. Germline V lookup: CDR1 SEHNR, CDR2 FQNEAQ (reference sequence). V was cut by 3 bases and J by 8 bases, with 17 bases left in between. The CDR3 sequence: CASSFLVIQGDEQFF. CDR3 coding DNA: TGTGCCAGCAGCTTTCTCGTAATCCAGGGAGATGAGCAGTTCTTC.

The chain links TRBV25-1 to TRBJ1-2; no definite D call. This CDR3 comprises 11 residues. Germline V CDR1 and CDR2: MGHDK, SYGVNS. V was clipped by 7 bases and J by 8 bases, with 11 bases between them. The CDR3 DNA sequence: TGTGCCAGCATGCAAGGTGGCGGCTACACCTTC. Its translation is CASMQGGGYTF.

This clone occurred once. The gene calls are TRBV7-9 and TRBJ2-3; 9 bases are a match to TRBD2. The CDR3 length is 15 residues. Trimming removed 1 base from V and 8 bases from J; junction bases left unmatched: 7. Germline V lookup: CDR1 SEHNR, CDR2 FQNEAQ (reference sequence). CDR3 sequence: CASSLGGGGAGTQYF. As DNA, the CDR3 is TGTGCCAGCAGCTTAGGTGGCGGGGGGGCTGGTACGCAGTATTTT.

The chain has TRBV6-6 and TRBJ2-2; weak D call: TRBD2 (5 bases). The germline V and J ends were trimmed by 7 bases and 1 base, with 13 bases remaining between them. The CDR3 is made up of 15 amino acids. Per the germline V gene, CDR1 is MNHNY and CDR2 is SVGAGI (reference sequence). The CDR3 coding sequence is TGTGCCAGCACCCCGTTCGGGAAGAACACCGGGGAGCTGTTTTTT. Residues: CASTPFGKNTGELFF.

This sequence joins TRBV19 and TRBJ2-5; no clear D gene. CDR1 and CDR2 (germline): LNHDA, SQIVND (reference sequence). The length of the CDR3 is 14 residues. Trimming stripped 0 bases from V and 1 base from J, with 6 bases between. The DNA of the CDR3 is TGTGCCAGTAGTATAGACTATTCCCAAGAGACCCAGTACTTC. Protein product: CASSIDYSQETQYF. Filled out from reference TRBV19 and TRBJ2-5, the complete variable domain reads DGGITQSPKYLFRKEGQNVTLSCEQNLNHDAMYWYRQDPGQGLRLIYYSQIVNDFQKGDIAEGYSVSREKKESFPLTVTSAQKNPTAFYLCASSIDYSQETQYFGPGTRLLVL.

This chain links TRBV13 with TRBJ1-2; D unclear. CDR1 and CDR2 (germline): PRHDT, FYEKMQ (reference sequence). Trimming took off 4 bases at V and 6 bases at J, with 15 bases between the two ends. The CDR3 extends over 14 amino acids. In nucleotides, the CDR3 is TGTGCCAGCAGCTCATGGACGGGAGGCCATGGCTACACCTTC. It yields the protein CASSSWTGGHGYTF.

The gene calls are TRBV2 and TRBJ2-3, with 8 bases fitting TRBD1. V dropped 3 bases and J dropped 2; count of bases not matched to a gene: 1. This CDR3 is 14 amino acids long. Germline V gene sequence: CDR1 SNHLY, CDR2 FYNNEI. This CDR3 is CASSDRGPTDTQYF. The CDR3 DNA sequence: TGTGCCAGCAGTGACAGGGGGCCCACAGATACGCAGTATTTT.

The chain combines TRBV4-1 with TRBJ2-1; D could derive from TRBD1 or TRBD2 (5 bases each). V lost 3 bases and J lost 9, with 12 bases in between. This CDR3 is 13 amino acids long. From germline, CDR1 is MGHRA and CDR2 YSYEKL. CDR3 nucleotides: TGCGCCAGCAGCCAGGGACCCGTTGGTGAGCAGTTCTTC. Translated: CASSQGPVGEQFF.

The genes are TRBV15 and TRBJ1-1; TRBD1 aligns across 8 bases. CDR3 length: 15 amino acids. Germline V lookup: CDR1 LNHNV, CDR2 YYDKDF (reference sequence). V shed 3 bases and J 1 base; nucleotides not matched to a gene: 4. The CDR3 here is CATSRSDRGNTEAFF. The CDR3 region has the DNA TGTGCCACCAGCAGGTCCGACAGGGGGAACACTGAAGCTTTCTTT. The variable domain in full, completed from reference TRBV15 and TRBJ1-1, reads DAMVIQNPRYQVTQFGKPVTLSCSQTLNHNVMYWYQQKSSQAPKLLFHYYDKDFNNEADTPDNFQSRRPNTSFCFLDIRSPGLGDTAMYLCATSRSDRGNTEAFFGQGTRLTVV.

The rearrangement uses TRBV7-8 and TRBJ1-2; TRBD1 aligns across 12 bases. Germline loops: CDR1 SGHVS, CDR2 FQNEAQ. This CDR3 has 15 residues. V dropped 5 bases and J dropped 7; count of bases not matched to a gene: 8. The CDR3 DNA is TGTGCCAGCAGCGTGGGACAGGGGGCACGTAGTGGCTACACCTTC. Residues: CASSVGQGARSGYTF.

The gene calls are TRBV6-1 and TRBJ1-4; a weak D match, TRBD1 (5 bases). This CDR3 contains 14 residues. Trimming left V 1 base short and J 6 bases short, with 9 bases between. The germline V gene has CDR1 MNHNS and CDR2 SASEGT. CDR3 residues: CASSEGREDEKLFF. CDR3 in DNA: TGTGCCAGCAGTGAAGGCAGGGAGGATGAAAAACTGTTTTTT.

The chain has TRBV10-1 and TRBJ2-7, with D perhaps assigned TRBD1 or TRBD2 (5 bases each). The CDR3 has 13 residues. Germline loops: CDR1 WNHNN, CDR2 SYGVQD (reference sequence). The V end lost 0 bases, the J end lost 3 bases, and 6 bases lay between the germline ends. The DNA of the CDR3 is TGCGCCAGCAGTGAGTCTGGGGGCTACGAGCAGTACTTC. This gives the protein CASSESGGYEQYF.